This T cell receptor (beta chain) was captured in a study of blood T cells in healthy people across ages. Primers used in a second PCR of about 6 to 11 cycles were a sample-barcoded 5' primer and a J-beta primer mix. One entry per CDR3 protein results from TCRdb running MiXCR on the 5' RACE reads. This table has about 800,000 distinct CDR3 sequences, about three fifths appearing once. CDR1 is DFQATT, CDR2 SNEGSKA, per germline (reference sequence). V gave up 4 bases and J gave up 1 base, with 16 bases separating them. The CDR3 extends over 16 amino acids. Source material: blood. The TCR originated in a man aged 25-40 years in good health. The V and J genes are TRBV20-1 and TRBJ2-2; D uncertain. For the CDR3, the DNA is TGCAGTGCTACCCCGCTCGGATTGGGGAACACCGGGGAGCTGTTTTTT. It codes for CSATPLGLGNTGELFF.